This T cell receptor (beta chain) was observed in a study of blood T cell repertoires in COVID-19. The wider study: Acute-phase and convalescent COVID-19 samples originated in the United States, Italy and Spain.

As handled by the study authors: Estimation of nucleated cell counts relied on the amplification of reference gene primers. Method: immunoSEQ multiplex PCR; TCRdb's copy keeps in-frame clones and lacks some. The V and J calls and the clone size are those of that table, but D and trimming were determined from the DNA. The table shows 30,000 to 45,000 clones, with around 88% occurring only once. The junction had 7 bases not matched to a gene; V was cut back by 5 bases and J by 4 bases. CDR3 length: 15 residues. Germline values: CDR1 LNHDA, CDR2 SQIVND (reference sequence). The sequence was collected from a woman in her seventies with active COVID-19. J is TRBJ1-5 and V is TRBV19; TRBD1 matches at 8 bases. The sequencing input was peripheral blood. CDR3 in amino acids: CASSATGVPNQPQHF. The CDR3 DNA reads as TGTGCCAGTAGTGCGACAGGGGTCCCAAATCAGCCCCAGCATTTT. Based on the CDR3 plus reference TRBV19 and TRBJ1-5, the full variable domain is DGGITQSPKYLFRKEGQNVTLSCEQNLNHDAMYWYRQDPGQGLRLIYYSQIVNDFQKGDIAEGYSVSREKKESFPLTVTSAQKNPTAFYLCASSATGVPNQPQHFGDGTRLSIL.